This T cell receptor (beta chain) came from a study of Ad26.COV2.S vaccination and SARS-CoV-2 variants. Across the study: Into the muscle, Ad26.COV2.S was dosed once or twice, 56 days apart.

The CDR3 covers 15 residues. V lost 2 bases to trimming and J lost 2 bases, with 8 bases between them. Germline lookup yields CDR1 SGHRS and CDR2 YFSETQ. Data came from immunoSEQ multiplex PCR; TCRdb stores just in-frame clones and leaves some out. This sample has about 280,000 clones, with around 87% found just once. Treatment defined: over 15 received Ad26.COV2.S at low or high dose, single or two shots; 5 received placebo; per-sample allocation not given. Each sample was drawn 63 days after the first injection (of vaccine or placebo). The source of this sequence is a person between 18 and 65 years old who received the Ad26.COV2.S COVID-19 vaccine or a placebo. The rearrangement links TRBV5-1 to TRBJ2-6; perhaps TRBD1 as D (6 bases). Specimen: peripheral blood, collected in a trial of Ad26.COV2.S vaccine versus placebo. This CDR3 is CASSLWTAGANVLTF. CDR3 nucleotide sequence: TGCGCCAGCAGCTTATGGACAGCTGGGGCCAACGTCCTGACTTTC.